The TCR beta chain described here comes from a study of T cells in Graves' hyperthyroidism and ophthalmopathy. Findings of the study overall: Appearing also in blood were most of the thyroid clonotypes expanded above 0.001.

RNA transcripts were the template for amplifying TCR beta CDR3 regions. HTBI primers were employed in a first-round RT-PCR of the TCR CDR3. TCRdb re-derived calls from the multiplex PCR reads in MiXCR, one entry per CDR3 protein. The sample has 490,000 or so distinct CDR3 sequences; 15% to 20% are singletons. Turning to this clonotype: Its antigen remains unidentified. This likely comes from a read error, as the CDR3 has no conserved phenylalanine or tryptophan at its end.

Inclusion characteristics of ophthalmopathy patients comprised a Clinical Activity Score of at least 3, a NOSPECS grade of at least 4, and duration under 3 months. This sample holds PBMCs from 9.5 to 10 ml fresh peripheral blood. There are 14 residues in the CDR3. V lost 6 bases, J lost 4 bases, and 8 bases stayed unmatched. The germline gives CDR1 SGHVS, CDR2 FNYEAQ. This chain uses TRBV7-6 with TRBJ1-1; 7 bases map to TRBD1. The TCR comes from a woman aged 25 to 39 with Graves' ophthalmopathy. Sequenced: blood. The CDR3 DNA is TGTGCCAGCAGTACGACAGGGAAGGGCACTGAAGCTTTCCTT. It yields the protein CASSTTGKGTEAFL.